What follows is one T cell receptor beta chain and its context. CDR3 length: 14 amino acids. Trimming shortened V by 2 bases and J by 10 bases, and 15 bases separated the two germline ends. Germline V gene sequence: CDR1 SGHTA, CDR2 FQGTGA. The sample comes from a study of shared clonotypes between healthy human individuals. Study-level background: There were three CD4 naive, three CD4 memory, two CD8 naive and one CD8 memory plates per donor.

TCRdb keeps only in-frame clones here, not all; method: immunoSEQ multiplex PCR. The data show fewer than 2.5 million clones, 93% seen once. Sequencing was done on a sample of naive CD4+ T cells from PBMCs. This sample's subset: CD45RA+ positively selected. The chain couples TRBV7-3 to TRBJ2-1, with D possibly TRBD2 on 6 matching bases. The TCR originated in a man aged 18 to 30 in good health. Some clones in this sample may be carry-over from other donors' samples. The CDR3 region is CASSLLSTGGEQFF. As DNA, the CDR3 is TGTGCCAGCAGCTTATTATCCACCGGAGGGGAGCAGTTCTTC. The full variable domain, rest sourced from reference TRBV7-3 and TRBJ2-1, is GAGVSQTPSNKVTEKGKYVELRCDPISGHTALYWYRQSLGQGPEFLIYFQGTGAADDSGLPNDRFFAVRPEGSVSTLKIQRTERGDSAVYLCASSLLSTGGEQFFGPGTRLTVL.